A single sample gave rise to the 21 T cell receptor beta chains below, sequenced in a study of T cell responses to AZD1222 COVID-19 vaccine. This table comes from immunoSEQ multiplex PCR, and its TCRdb copy is limited to in-frame clones, with some not included. The table records about 110,000 clones, around 90% of them present only once. This material consisted of peripheral blood, taken on day 0 of AZD1222 vaccination. The origin of the receptors is an adult in good health.

This clone was observed a few times. The J gene is TRBJ1-2, the V gene TRBV30; D is unclear. Germline lookup yields CDR1 GTSNPN and CDR2 SVGIG (reference sequence). CDR3 length: 12 residues. The V and J ends lost 4 bases and 2 bases respectively, with 8 bases between them. The CDR3 protein is CAWKLANYGYTF. For the CDR3, the DNA is TGTGCCTGGAAACTGGCGAACTATGGCTACACCTTC.

The chain recombines TRBV5-4 with TRBJ2-6; the D is unclear. CDR3 size: 15 residues. The germline V gene encodes CDR1 SGHNT and CDR2 YYREEE (reference sequence). V was clipped by 0 bases and J by 2 bases, with 6 bases between them. The CDR3 nucleotides are TGTGCCAGCAGCTTGGCCGGCCCTGGGGCCAACGTCCTGACTTTC. This codes for CASSLAGPGANVLTF.

This clone was seen only a few times. Other DNA sequences in the same sample also yield this CDR3. The chain couples TRBV11-3 to TRBJ1-1; D is undetermined. The V and J ends lost 2 bases and 5 bases respectively, with 9 bases between them. The CDR3 runs to 13 residues. The germline V gene encodes CDR1 SGHNT and CDR2 YENEEA. This chain's CDR3 is CASSLFGETEAFF. The CDR3 DNA sequence: TGTGCCAGCAGCTTATTCGGGGAAACTGAAGCTTTCTTT.

The chain has TRBV6-4 and TRBJ1-2; D is perhaps TRBD1 (5 bases). Trimming stripped 4 bases from V and 0 bases from J, with 15 bases between. The germline CDR1 and CDR2 sequences are MRHNA and SNTAGT. The CDR3 runs to 16 residues. CDR3 loop: CASSASTVTPNYGYTF. The CDR3 DNA is TGTGCCAGCAGTGCTTCGACAGTCACCCCTAACTATGGCTACACCTTC.

J is TRBJ1-1 and V is TRBV2; D not certain. The germline CDR1 and CDR2 sequences are SNHLY and FYNNEI. This CDR3 is 12 amino acids long. V lost 7 bases and J lost 4, with 10 bases in between. This CDR3 is CASIRVGTEAFF. CDR3 sequence (DNA): TGTGCCAGCATTAGGGTCGGCACTGAAGCTTTCTTT.

This clone occurred a few times. The gene calls are TRBV30 and TRBJ1-2; D may be TRBD1 (6 bases). This CDR3 contains 14 residues. Trimming pared 0 bases from V and 4 bases from J, leaving 12 bases between. Germline V CDR1 and CDR2: GTSNPN, SVGIG (reference sequence). CDR3 region: CAWSVGGVGYGYTF. For the CDR3, the DNA is TGTGCCTGGAGTGTAGGGGGTGTCGGCTATGGCTACACCTTC.

The chain couples TRBV10-1 to TRBJ1-4; the D is unclear. Trimming took 3 bases from V and 5 from J, leaving 4 bases between them. Germline V gene lookup returns CDR1 WNHNN and CDR2 SYGVQD (reference sequence). There are 12 residues in the CDR3. The CDR3 loop is CASSDPNEKLFF. CDR3 DNA sequence: TGCGCCAGCAGTGACCCGAATGAAAAACTGTTTTTT.

In DNA form, the CDR3 reads TGTGCCAGCAGCGTGCTGGACAGGGCCTTAGCTTTCTTT. Encoded protein: CASSVLDRALAFF. The rearrangement links TRBV9 to TRBJ1-1; 8 bases match TRBD1. After removal of 2 bases from V and 10 bases from J, the junction contained 7 bases not matched to a gene. Germline CDR1 is SGDLS and CDR2 is YYNGEE. This CDR3 has 13 amino acids.

The chain is built from TRBV6-1 and TRBJ2-7; D unresolved. The germline V gene encodes CDR1 MNHNS and CDR2 SASEGT. V shed 2 bases and J shed 3 bases, with 11 bases lying between them. The CDR3 spans 14 residues. CDR3 loop: CASSESVGYYEQYF. The CDR3 coding sequence is TGTGCCAGCAGTGAATCGGTCGGTTACTACGAGCAGTACTTC.

This rearrangement joins TRBV20-1 to TRBJ1-1; D ambiguous. The CDR3 runs to 11 residues. The germline V and J ends were trimmed by 4 bases and 6 bases, with 9 bases remaining between them. CDR1 and CDR2 (germline): DFQATT, SNEGSKA (reference sequence). The CDR3 DNA sequence: TGCAGTGCTACAAATGGCGCTGAAGCTTTCTTT. Its translation: CSATNGAEAFF.

The rearrangement links TRBV7-9 to TRBJ2-1; 8 positions agree with TRBD2. Per germline, CDR1 SEHNR and CDR2 FQNEAQ (reference sequence). J gave up 8 bases and V 7 bases, and 13 bases lay outside the gene matches. There are 15 residues in the CDR3. CDR3 region: CASIFGLSGSDEQFF. In DNA, the CDR3 is TGTGCCAGCATTTTCGGATTGAGCGGGAGTGATGAGCAGTTCTTC.

This clone has only one observation. The gene calls are TRBV19 and TRBJ1-1, with 8 bases that match TRBD1. J lost 6 bases, V lost 6 bases, and 12 bases had no gene match. Germline assignment: CDR1 LNHDA and CDR2 SQIVND (reference sequence). The CDR3 totals 15 residues. CDR3: CASSATTGAGPEAFF. The CDR3 region has the DNA TGTGCCAGTAGCGCAACGACAGGGGCTGGCCCTGAAGCTTTCTTT.

This chain links TRBV5-1 with TRBJ2-7, with TRBD1 matching 8 bases. V gave up 4 bases and J gave up 7 bases; unmatched junction bases: 10. The germline V gene has CDR1 SGHRS and CDR2 YFSETQ. The length of the CDR3 is 14 residues. The CDR3, as DNA: TGCGCCAGCAGCCCGGGACAGGAGTACGTGGAGCAGTACTTC. It yields the protein CASSPGQEYVEQYF.

This chain links TRBV5-4 with TRBJ1-1; 11 nucleotides line up with TRBD1. This CDR3 is built from 16 residues. Germline trimming cut 3 bases from V and 4 bases from J; bases unmatched to any gene: 8. CDR1 and CDR2 from the germline V gene are SGHNT and YYREEE (reference sequence). The CDR3 bases are TGTGCCAGCAGCTCCGAAAGGGGACAGGGGGGCACTGAAGCTTTCTTT. It yields the protein CASSSERGQGGTEAFF.

This sequence joins TRBV4-1 and TRBJ2-7; TRBD2 agrees at 9 bases. Germline values: CDR1 MGHRA, CDR2 YSYEKL. Losses at the gene ends were 1 base for V and 2 bases for J; bases not matched to a gene: 12. The CDR3 is 18 amino acids. For the CDR3, the DNA is TGCGCCAGCAGCCAAGGAGCCGGGACGGGACTAGCAACCTACGAGCAGTACTTC. This codes for CASSQGAGTGLATYEQYF.

The chain couples TRBV5-6 to TRBJ1-2; a weak D match, TRBD1 (5 bases). The CDR3 spans 15 residues. The germline V gene has CDR1 SGHDT and CDR2 YYEEEE. Trimming took off 0 bases at V and 6 bases at J, with 15 bases between the two ends. The CDR3 nucleotides are TGTGCCAGCAGCTTGGCGTTTTCCAGGGTGAATGGCTACACCTTC. It specifies CASSLAFSRVNGYTF.

The chain has TRBV3-1 (or the pseudogene TRBV3-2) and TRBJ2-3, with a tentative D call TRBD1 (6 bases). V was clipped by 0 bases and J by 5 bases, with 18 bases between them. Looked up from germline, CDR1 is LGHDT and CDR2 is YNNKEL (reference sequence). CDR3 length equals 17 residues. CDR3 residues: CASSQDLPGDIGDTQYF. CDR3 sequence (DNA): TGTGCCAGCAGCCAAGATCTTCCAGGGGATATTGGAGATACGCAGTATTTT.

This clone has a handful of counts. V gene TRBV27 combines with J gene TRBJ2-7; 7 nucleotides match TRBD1. CDR1 is MNHEY, CDR2 SMNVEV, per germline (reference sequence). Germline trimming cut 7 bases from V and 3 bases from J; bases unmatched to any gene: 12. The CDR3 has 15 residues. As DNA, the CDR3 is TGTGCCAGCAAGTTTGTGGTAGGGGGCGGCTACGAGCAGTACTTC. Translating gives CASKFVVGGGYEQYF.

This chain links TRBV25-1 with TRBJ2-2; D unresolved. V lost 6 bases and J 6 bases, leaving 11 bases between the germline ends. The germline V gene has CDR1 MGHDK and CDR2 SYGVNS. This CDR3 contains 13 residues. DNA for the CDR3: TGTGCCAGCAGGCCCCGGTCGGCCGGGGAGCTGTTTTTT. Amino acids: CASRPRSAGELFF.

The gene calls are TRBV7-2 and TRBJ2-7; D not certain. The CDR3 is 14 amino acids. Germline CDR1 and CDR2: SGHTA and FQGNSA. V was cut by 2 bases and J by 0 bases, with 8 bases left in between. The CDR3 nucleotides read TGTGCCAGCAGCTTACAGTCCGCCTCCTACGAGCAGTACTTC. This gives the protein CASSLQSASYEQYF.

The genes are TRBV19 and TRBJ2-2; TRBD1 aligns across 8 bases. The germline V gene has CDR1 LNHDA and CDR2 SQIVND (reference sequence). There are 13 residues in the CDR3. With 10 bases clipped from V and 4 bases from J, the junction kept 5 bases outside the gene matches. For the CDR3, the DNA is TGTGCCACCGACAGGGGACCCACCGGGGAGCTGTTTTTT. Its protein product is CATDRGPTGELFF.